This is a list of T cell receptor beta chains from one sample in a study of T cell repertoires in cytomegalovirus infection. Using its own MiXCR run on the reads, TCRdb lists one record per CDR3 protein. In the table there are roughly 500,000 distinct CDR3 sequences, 15% to 20% of which are singletons. The sequenced material came from CD8+ T cells from PBMCs. Receptors were obtained from a human donor in good health (CMV status not recorded). Some clones in this sample may be carry-over from other donors' samples. The CDR3 runs from the conserved cysteine through the conserved F or W. A D gene is named only where the DNA matches it firmly. Clone size is shown for a subset of rows, as once, few, many or a class of expanded clone.

cdr3_nt: TGTGCCAGCAGCGAGGGACTAGCCTTCTACAATGAGCAGTTCTTC
cdr3_aa: CASSEGLAFYNEQFF
clone_size: few
d_call: TRBD2
v_call: TRBV5-8
j_call: TRBJ2-1

cdr3_nt: TGCGCCAGCAGCTTGTTTACAGGGCCCTACGAGCAGTACTTC
cdr3_aa: CASSLFTGPYEQYF
clone_size: -
d_call: -
v_call: TRBV5-1
j_call: TRBJ2-7

cdr3_nt: TGTGCCAGCAGCGTAGCGGACAGGGGAAACTATGGCTACACCTTC
cdr3_aa: CASSVADRGNYGYTF
clone_size: few
d_call: TRBD1
v_call: TRBV9
j_call: TRBJ1-2

cdr3_nt: TGTGCCAACAGCGTAGGGCGGGGAGAATACAATGAGCAGTTCTTC
cdr3_aa: CANSVGRGEYNEQFF
clone_size: few
d_call: -
v_call: TRBV9
j_call: TRBJ2-1

cdr3_nt: TGTGCCAGCAGCTTAGGAGGGGTGAGGCAGTATTTT
cdr3_aa: CASSLGGVRQYF
clone_size: many
d_call: -
v_call: TRBV7-9
j_call: TRBJ2-3

cdr3_nt: TGTGCCAGCACAAACCACAGGGTAGTGGATGAAAAACTGTTTTTT
cdr3_aa: CASTNHRVVDEKLFF
clone_size: -
d_call: -
v_call: TRBV7-9
j_call: TRBJ1-4

cdr3_nt: TGCAGTGCTCCGGGACAGGGGGCAAGCGAGCAGTACTTC
cdr3_aa: CSAPGQGASEQYF
clone_size: -
d_call: TRBD1
v_call: TRBV20-1
j_call: TRBJ2-7

cdr3_nt: TGTGCCAGCAGCCACCCCACCCTCCCTCGACAAAGCTCTGGGGCCAACGTCCTGACTTTC
cdr3_aa: CASSHPTLPRQSSGANVLTF
clone_size: -
d_call: -
v_call: TRBV4-2
j_call: TRBJ2-6

cdr3_nt: TGCAGCGTTAATAGCCGGGCTGGAAACACCATATATTTT
cdr3_aa: CSVNSRAGNTIYF
clone_size: -
d_call: -
v_call: TRBV29-1
j_call: TRBJ1-3

cdr3_nt: TGTGCCAGCAGTGACCATGACCAAGAGACCCAGTACTTC
cdr3_aa: CASSDHDQETQYF
clone_size: -
d_call: -
v_call: TRBV6-4
j_call: TRBJ2-5

cdr3_nt: TGTGCCAGCAGCTTAACGGGGGGAGACTATGGCTACACCTTC
cdr3_aa: CASSLTGGDYGYTF
clone_size: many
d_call: -
v_call: TRBV11-2
j_call: TRBJ1-2

cdr3_nt: TGTGCCAGCAGTTCCCCGGGAGGGCCAAATGAGCAGTTCTTC
cdr3_aa: CASSSPGGPNEQFF
clone_size: few
d_call: TRBD2
v_call: TRBV27
j_call: TRBJ2-1

cdr3_nt: TGTGCCAGCAGCCCCGGGACTGGGATCTACAATGAGCAGTGCTTC
cdr3_aa: CASSPGTGIYNEQCF
clone_size: -
d_call: -
v_call: TRBV6-8
j_call: TRBJ2-1

cdr3_nt: TGTGCCAGCAGTTACTCGAGGGGGGGGCTCACTGAAGCTTTCTTT
cdr3_aa: CASSYSRGGLTEAFF
clone_size: many
d_call: -
v_call: TRBV6-2/TRBV6-3
j_call: TRBJ1-1

cdr3_nt: TGCAGTGCAGGGACTAGCGGGGCCTACAATGAGCAGTTCTTC
cdr3_aa: CSAGTSGAYNEQFF
clone_size: -
d_call: TRBD2
v_call: TRBV20-1
j_call: TRBJ2-1

cdr3_nt: TGTGCCAGCAGCTTCCTGAACTATGGCTACACCTTC
cdr3_aa: CASSFLNYGYTF
clone_size: -
d_call: -
v_call: TRBV7-4
j_call: TRBJ1-2

cdr3_nt: TGTGCCAGCAGCTTAGATGGCGGGGTAAACACTGAAGCTTTCTTT
cdr3_aa: CASSLDGGVNTEAFF
clone_size: -
d_call: -
v_call: TRBV7-6
j_call: TRBJ1-1

cdr3_nt: TGTGCCAGCAGCCAAGAGCTAGCGGGAGCTTTGGACGAGCAGTACTTC
cdr3_aa: CASSQELAGALDEQYF
clone_size: few
d_call: TRBD2
v_call: TRBV4-1
j_call: TRBJ2-7

cdr3_nt: TGTGCCAGCAGCCACGGGATCTCGGGACAGAGCAATCAGCCCCAGCATTTT
cdr3_aa: CASSHGISGQSNQPQHF
clone_size: many
d_call: TRBD1
v_call: TRBV12-3/TRBV12-4
j_call: TRBJ1-5

cdr3_nt: TGTGCCAGCAGCACCCTAGGGCTCGCTGATACGCAGTATTTT
cdr3_aa: CASSTLGLADTQYF
clone_size: many
d_call: -
v_call: TRBV7-3
j_call: TRBJ2-3

cdr3_nt: TGTGCCAGCAGCTCTGGGACAGGGGGTTTCTATGGCTACACCTTC
cdr3_aa: CASSSGTGGFYGYTF
clone_size: many
d_call: TRBD1
v_call: TRBV7-8
j_call: TRBJ1-2

cdr3_nt: TGTGCCAGCAGCTCGAACTCCCGGAACACTGAAGCTTTCTTT
cdr3_aa: CASSSNSRNTEAFF
clone_size: -
d_call: -
v_call: TRBV7-9
j_call: TRBJ1-1

cdr3_nt: TGTGCCAGCAGCTTGGCGGAAGTCCGGCCCAATGAGCAGTTCTTC
cdr3_aa: CASSLAEVRPNEQFF
clone_size: -
d_call: -
v_call: TRBV5-8
j_call: TRBJ2-1

cdr3_nt: TGTGCCAGCAACCCATCGGGCCCCGGAGACGAGCAGTACTTC
cdr3_aa: CASNPSGPGDEQYF
clone_size: -
d_call: -
v_call: TRBV5-8
j_call: TRBJ2-7

cdr3_nt: TGTGCCAGCAGCTGGGACAGGGGAGGCAATGAGCAGTTCTTC
cdr3_aa: CASSWDRGGNEQFF
clone_size: many
d_call: TRBD1
v_call: TRBV11-2
j_call: TRBJ2-1

cdr3_nt: TGTGCCAGCAGTACCCCCGGGACTAGCGATGAGCAGTTCTTC
cdr3_aa: CASSTPGTSDEQFF
clone_size: many
d_call: TRBD2
v_call: TRBV12-3/TRBV12-4
j_call: TRBJ2-1

cdr3_nt: TGTGCCAGCAGCCAAGGAAAAGGGAATCAGCCCCAGCATTTT
cdr3_aa: CASSQGKGNQPQHF
clone_size: many
d_call: -
v_call: TRBV14
j_call: TRBJ1-5

cdr3_nt: TGTGCCAGTAGTCAAATCCGGACAGAGAGGACCGGGGAGCTGTTTTTT
cdr3_aa: CASSQIRTERTGELFF
clone_size: -
d_call: -
v_call: TRBV19
j_call: TRBJ2-2

cdr3_nt: TGTGCCACCCAAAATCCAAGGGAGAATGAGCAGTTCTTC
cdr3_aa: CATQNPRENEQFF
clone_size: -
d_call: -
v_call: TRBV28
j_call: TRBJ2-1

cdr3_nt: TGTGCCAGCAGCTTATGGTTCGGCACTGAAGCTTTCTTT
cdr3_aa: CASSLWFGTEAFF
clone_size: many
d_call: -
v_call: TRBV7-3
j_call: TRBJ1-1

cdr3_nt: TGTGCCAGCAGTTCCGGGACAGGGATGAACACTGAAGCTTTCTTT
cdr3_aa: CASSSGTGMNTEAFF
clone_size: many
d_call: TRBD1
v_call: TRBV27
j_call: TRBJ1-1

cdr3_nt: TGTGCCAGCAGCTTAGGGGCAGGGGACACTGAAGCTTTCTTT
cdr3_aa: CASSLGAGDTEAFF
clone_size: many
d_call: -
v_call: TRBV7-6
j_call: TRBJ1-1

cdr3_nt: TGCGCCAGCAGCTCTTTCCGGGACAGGCCGCTTGCTTATAGCAATCAGCCCCAGCATTTT
cdr3_aa: CASSSFRDRPLAYSNQPQHF
clone_size: few
d_call: TRBD1
v_call: TRBV5-1
j_call: TRBJ1-5

cdr3_nt: TGTGCCAGCAGTCCCTCCTCACCGGGCCACGCTAACTATGGCTACACCTTC
cdr3_aa: CASSPSSPGHANYGYTF
clone_size: many
d_call: -
v_call: TRBV12-3/TRBV12-4
j_call: TRBJ1-2

cdr3_nt: TGTGCCAGCAGCCACGTTAGCGGGGGGGCCTACGAGCAGTACTTC
cdr3_aa: CASSHVSGGAYEQYF
clone_size: -
d_call: TRBD2
v_call: TRBV3-1
j_call: TRBJ2-7

cdr3_nt: TGTGCCAGTAGTCCTTTGACAGATCTAAACTATGGCTACACCTTC
cdr3_aa: CASSPLTDLNYGYTF
clone_size: many
d_call: -
v_call: TRBV19
j_call: TRBJ1-2

cdr3_nt: TGTGCCAGCAGCCCCCGGGACAGGGAAAACAATGAGCAGTTCTTC
cdr3_aa: CASSPRDRENNEQFF
clone_size: few
d_call: TRBD1
v_call: TRBV27
j_call: TRBJ2-1

cdr3_nt: TGTGCCAGCAGCCCTCTAGCGGGGGCCCAAGAGACCCAGTACTTC
cdr3_aa: CASSPLAGAQETQYF
clone_size: -
d_call: TRBD2
v_call: TRBV3-1
j_call: TRBJ2-5

cdr3_nt: TGTGCCAGCAGCCCGTCAGTCCGCCTAGCGGGGGGGCAAAATACGCAGTATTTT
cdr3_aa: CASSPSVRLAGGQNTQYF
clone_size: many
d_call: TRBD2
v_call: TRBV12-3/TRBV12-4
j_call: TRBJ2-3

cdr3_nt: TGTGCCAGCAGTTGGTCAGGGGGTACGTGGTATGGCTACACCTTC
cdr3_aa: CASSWSGGTWYGYTF
clone_size: many
d_call: TRBD1
v_call: TRBV12-3/TRBV12-4
j_call: TRBJ1-2

cdr3_nt: TGCAGTGCTAGAGAGCCAGTCTCCTACGAGCAGTACTTC
cdr3_aa: CSAREPVSYEQYF
clone_size: -
d_call: -
v_call: TRBV20-1
j_call: TRBJ2-7

cdr3_nt: TGTGCCAGCAGGAGGGCGCGTTACAATCAGCCCCAGCATTTT
cdr3_aa: CASRRARYNQPQHF
clone_size: -
d_call: -
v_call: TRBV27
j_call: TRBJ1-5

cdr3_nt: TGCAGCGTTGAAGACGACAGGGAAGGAAGATACGAGCAGTACTTC
cdr3_aa: CSVEDDREGRYEQYF
clone_size: -
d_call: TRBD1
v_call: TRBV29-1
j_call: TRBJ2-7

cdr3_nt: TGTGCCAGTAGCAAGGGGGATAGCTACGAGCAGTACTTC
cdr3_aa: CASSKGDSYEQYF
clone_size: -
d_call: -
v_call: TRBV19
j_call: TRBJ2-7

cdr3_nt: TGTGCCAGCAGTTCCGGCCTTACGACGGGAGAGCAGTACTTC
cdr3_aa: CASSSGLTTGEQYF
clone_size: few
d_call: -
v_call: TRBV6-5
j_call: TRBJ2-7

cdr3_nt: TGTGCCAGCAGCTTAGGGGGACTAGCGGGGACCGGGGTCCAGTACTTC
cdr3_aa: CASSLGGLAGTGVQYF
clone_size: -
d_call: TRBD2
v_call: TRBV7-2
j_call: TRBJ2-5

cdr3_nt: TGTGCCAGCAGTTTATACCGGGAGGTAACCTACGAGCAGTACTTC
cdr3_aa: CASSLYREVTYEQYF
clone_size: -
d_call: TRBD2
v_call: TRBV28
j_call: TRBJ2-7

cdr3_nt: TGTGCCAGCTGGGGGGGCACTGAAGCTTTCTTT
cdr3_aa: CASWGGTEAFF
clone_size: few
d_call: -
v_call: TRBV27
j_call: TRBJ1-1

cdr3_nt: TGTGCCAGCAGCACAGGACTAGCGGGGAAGAACACCGGGGAGCTGTTTTTT
cdr3_aa: CASSTGLAGKNTGELFF
clone_size: many
d_call: TRBD2
v_call: TRBV7-2
j_call: TRBJ2-2

cdr3_nt: TGTGCCAGCAGCCCCTGGCTGGCGGAAACCGGGGAGCTGTTTTTT
cdr3_aa: CASSPWLAETGELFF
clone_size: -
d_call: -
v_call: TRBV11-2
j_call: TRBJ2-2

cdr3_nt: TGTGCCATCCGGACAGGGGCCTACGAGCAGTACTTC
cdr3_aa: CAIRTGAYEQYF
clone_size: few
d_call: TRBD1
v_call: TRBV6-2/TRBV6-3
j_call: TRBJ2-7

cdr3_nt: TGTGCCAGTAGTATTTTCGGACAGGCCGGCGACGAGCAGTACTTC
cdr3_aa: CASSIFGQAGDEQYF
clone_size: many
d_call: TRBD1
v_call: TRBV19
j_call: TRBJ2-7

cdr3_nt: TGTGCCAGCAGCTACTTGGGGACAGACAAATACGAGCAGTACTTC
cdr3_aa: CASSYLGTDKYEQYF
clone_size: many
d_call: TRBD1
v_call: TRBV6-2/TRBV6-3
j_call: TRBJ2-7